This T cell receptor (beta chain) was identified in a study of TIL therapy for anti-PD-1-resistant metastatic lung cancer. This was the immunoSEQ v3 assay. The assay was immunoSEQ multiplex PCR, and TCRdb's table has in-frame clones only and misses some. There are under 100,000 clones in the sample; 65% occur only once, and roughly 9.8% lies in the top ten. Regarding time point: pre-treatment sample, taken before nivolumab and TIL therapy. Most excised metastases sampled were pleural nodules or supraclavicular lymph nodes. Trimming took off 2 bases at V and 7 bases at J, with 8 bases between the two ends. This CDR3 region has 13 residues. Germline values: CDR1 MNHNY, CDR2 SVGAGI (reference sequence).

Sample: tumor tissue, taken at baseline. This rearrangement joins TRBV6-6 to TRBJ1-4, with D possibly being TRBD1 (5 bases). The sequence was collected from a person aged 25-79 years with non-small cell lung cancer. CDR3 coding DNA: TGTGCCAGCAGTTACGGGACGGTTGAAAAACTGTTTTTT. Amino acid sequence: CASSYGTVEKLFF.